The 21 T cell receptor beta chains below come from one sample, sequenced in a study of shared clonotypes between healthy human individuals. Produced via immunoSEQ multiplex PCR; TCRdb's table is partial and in-frame only. The sample lists around 2,100,000 clones, 85% to 95% occurring once. Naive CD8 populations comprised CD45RO-negative cells positively selected for CCR7, excluding terminally differentiated effector memory CD45RA+ cells. The sequenced material came from naive CD8+ T cells sorted from blood. These receptors all stem from a man younger than 35 in good health.

This chain uses TRBV10-3 with TRBJ1-3; D is undetermined. The germline V and J ends were trimmed by 0 bases and 4 bases, with 13 bases remaining between them. Germline CDR1 ENHRY, CDR2 SYGVKD. The CDR3 is made up of 16 amino acids. As DNA, the CDR3 is TGTGCCATCAGTGAGTCCGGCGAGGGAATCGGAAACACCATATATTTT. Protein sequence: CAISESGEGIGNTIYF.

The CDR3 nucleotides read TGTGCCAGCAGTTTAGGAGGGACGGGGACTGAAGCTTTCTTT. It yields the protein CASSLGGTGTEAFF. The chain uses TRBV27 and TRBJ1-1, with a possible D match to TRBD1 (5 bases). CDR1 and CDR2 (germline): MNHEY, SMNVEV (reference sequence). V was cut by 2 bases and J by 5 bases, with 12 bases left in between. The CDR3 covers 14 residues.

The V and J genes are TRBV5-4 and TRBJ2-2; the match to TRBD1 covers 10 bases. The CDR3 has 17 residues. CDR1 SGHNT and CDR2 YYREEE come from the germline V gene (reference sequence). After removal of 4 bases from V and 4 bases from J, the junction contained 10 bases not matched to a gene. The CDR3 loop is CASSPGSGTGATGELFF. Here the CDR3 DNA reads TGTGCCAGCAGCCCCGGATCCGGGACAGGGGCCACCGGGGAGCTGTTTTTT.

V is TRBV6-5 and J is TRBJ2-7, with D tentatively TRBD1 (6 bases). Germline-derived CDR1 and CDR2 are MNHEY and SVGAGI. Trimming left V 1 base short and J 6 bases short, with 13 bases between. There are 14 residues in the CDR3. In DNA form, the CDR3 reads TGTGCCAGCAGTTACTTGGGGGCGAATCTCGAGCAGTACTTC. Translated, it gives CASSYLGANLEQYF.

This chain's CDR3 is CASSPSVGERFSPLHF. The CDR3 coding sequence is TGTGCCAGCAGTCCCTCGGTTGGGGAGCGGTTCTCACCCCTCCACTTT. The chain has TRBV27 and TRBJ1-6; no reliable D call. This CDR3 is 16 amino acids long. CDR1 and CDR2 from the germline V gene are MNHEY and SMNVEV (reference sequence). The germline V and J ends were trimmed by 5 bases and 10 bases, with 21 bases remaining between them.

In this sample, this clone turned up once. The gene calls are TRBV7-2 and TRBJ2-5, with D tentatively TRBD2 (5 bases). This CDR3 is built from 15 residues. Trimming took off 2 bases at V and 1 base at J, with 11 bases between the two ends. Germline CDR1 reads SGHTA; CDR2 reads FQGNSA. The CDR3 bases are TGTGCCAGCAGCTTAATCTGGAGGTTCCAAGAGACCCAGTACTTC. It encodes CASSLIWRFQETQYF.

The chain combines TRBV6-6 with TRBJ2-7, with 7 positions matching TRBD2. CDR3 size: 16 residues. The germline gives CDR1 MNHNY, CDR2 SVGAGI (reference sequence). Trimming took 2 bases from V and 0 from J; bases not matched to a gene: 7. Here the CDR3 reads CASSYLLRGSSYEQYF. CDR3 nucleotides: TGTGCCAGCAGTTACCTGCTACGCGGGAGCTCCTACGAGCAGTACTTC.

This chain links TRBV5-6 with TRBJ2-2; D is unclear. Deletions cut 1 base from V and 5 bases from J, with 6 bases between. CDR3 length: 13 residues. Germline V gene lookup returns CDR1 SGHDT and CDR2 YYEEEE. CDR3 bases: TGTGCCAGCAGCTTGATTGGGACCGGGGAGCTGTTTTTT. It codes for CASSLIGTGELFF.

The rearrangement uses TRBV6-5 and TRBJ2-1; D is unclear. Germline V CDR1 and CDR2: MNHEY, SVGAGI. This CDR3 spans 12 amino acids. The germline V and J ends were trimmed by 6 bases and 9 bases, with 12 bases remaining between them. Here the CDR3 DNA reads TGTGCCAGCAGACCCGTTTACGGTGAGCAGTTCTTC. This codes for CASRPVYGEQFF.

This chain uses TRBV11-2 with TRBJ2-1; D gene ambiguous. V shed 2 bases and J shed 0 bases, with 5 bases lying between them. Germline CDR1 and CDR2: SGHAT and FQNNGV. The CDR3 has 14 amino acids. CDR3 amino acids: CASSLWSSYNEQFF. The CDR3 coding sequence is TGTGCCAGCAGCTTATGGAGCTCCTACAATGAGCAGTTCTTC.

The chain links TRBV5-6 to TRBJ2-1; D is perhaps TRBD2 (5 bases). The germline V gene has CDR1 SGHDT and CDR2 YYEEEE. V was trimmed by 0 bases and J by 10 bases, leaving 11 bases between them. CDR3 size: 13 residues. In DNA, the CDR3 is TGTGCCAGCAGCTTGGATGTAGCGTCCGAGCAGTTCTTC. Its protein product is CASSLDVASEQFF.

As to this clone: Within the sample, other DNA sequences also encode this same CDR3. V is TRBV7-9 and J is TRBJ2-7; TRBD1 might be the D (6 bases). The germline CDR1 and CDR2 sequences are SEHNR and FQNEAQ (reference sequence). Trimming shortened V by 5 bases and J by 1 base, and 9 bases separated the two germline ends. The length of the CDR3 is 13 residues. The CDR3 loop reads CASSPDSSYEQYF. The CDR3 coding sequence is TGTGCCAGCAGCCCGGACAGTTCCTACGAGCAGTACTTC.

This rearrangement joins TRBV4-3 to TRBJ2-1; D is undetermined. The CDR3 contains 15 residues. Per germline, CDR1 LGHNA and CDR2 YSLEER. V lost 1 base, J lost 5 bases, and 12 bases lay in between. The CDR3 protein is CASSQVYSDHNEQFF. The CDR3 region has the DNA TGCGCCAGCAGCCAAGTCTACAGCGACCACAATGAGCAGTTCTTC.

J is TRBJ2-3 and V is TRBV7-9; 7 bases fit TRBD2. Germline lookup yields CDR1 SEHNR and CDR2 FQNEAQ (reference sequence). V lost 6 bases to trimming and J lost 2 bases; unmatched junction nucleotides: 8. The CDR3 runs to 15 residues. CDR3 nucleotide sequence: TGTGCCAGCAGACGGGAGGACGGGATCACAGATACGCAGTATTTT. Translating it yields CASRREDGITDTQYF. The complete variable domain, with remaining parts taken from reference TRBV7-9 and TRBJ2-3, reads DTGVSQNPRHKITKRGQNVTFRCDPISEHNRLYWYRQTLGQGPEFLTYFQNEAQLEKSRLLSDRFSAERPKGSFSTLEIQRTEQGDSAMYLCASRREDGITDTQYFGPGTRLTVL.

The genes are TRBV5-5 and TRBJ2-7, with D possibly being TRBD1 or TRBD2 (5 bases each). Trimming removed 2 bases from V and 6 bases from J, with 18 bases in between. Germline V gene lookup returns CDR1 SGHKS and CDR2 YYEKEE (reference sequence). CDR3 length: 15 residues. CDR3 coding DNA: TGTGCCAGCAGCTTCGATCCGGGGCTACTAAGCGAGCAGTACTTC. It specifies CASSFDPGLLSEQYF. The entire variable domain, with the rest obtained from reference TRBV5-5 and TRBJ2-7, is as follows: DAGVTQSPTHLIKTRGQQVTLRCSPISGHKSVSWYQQVLGQGPQFIFQYYEKEERGRGNFPDRFSARQFPNYSSELNVNALLLGDSALYLCASSFDPGLLSEQYFGPGTRLTVT.

V is TRBV19 and J is TRBJ2-1; D is possibly TRBD2 (6 bases). The germline V gene encodes CDR1 LNHDA and CDR2 SQIVND (reference sequence). Deletions cut 7 bases from V and 5 bases from J, with 15 bases between. The CDR3 extends over 14 amino acids. CDR3 DNA: TGTGCCAGTAAGATTAGCGGCATCCACAATGAGCAGTTCTTC. It translates to CASKISGIHNEQFF.

The chain has TRBV28 and TRBJ2-7; D may be TRBD1 or TRBD2 (5 bases each). This CDR3 is built from 13 residues. Trimming shortened V by 3 bases and J by 5 bases, and 11 bases separated the two germline ends. CDR1 MDHEN and CDR2 SYDVKM come from the germline V gene. The DNA for the CDR3 is TGTGCCAGCAGTTTCAGGGTGCGGGACGAGCAGTACTTC. This encodes CASSFRVRDEQYF.

CDR3 coding DNA: TGTGCCAGCAGCGTAGGGGACGCCCCCTACGAGCAGTACTTC. Its translation is CASSVGDAPYEQYF. This rearrangement joins TRBV9 to TRBJ2-7; D might be TRBD1 or TRBD2, each matching 5 bases. The CDR3 has 14 residues. CDR1 and CDR2 from the germline V gene are SGDLS and YYNGEE. The ends were cut back, 0 bases at V and 2 bases at J, with 9 bases in the middle.

The V gene is TRBV6-5, the J gene TRBJ2-5; D is ambiguous. V was trimmed by 10 bases and J by 9 bases, leaving 15 bases between them. The germline CDR1 and CDR2 sequences are MNHEY and SVGAGI. This CDR3 comprises 11 residues. The CDR3 sequence: CATRSYRAQYF. The CDR3 region has the DNA TGTGCCACCAGGTCCTATAGGGCCCAGTACTTC.

J is TRBJ2-1 and V is TRBV6-5; no clear D. This CDR3 spans 15 amino acids. The germline V and J ends were trimmed by 6 bases and 2 bases, with 14 bases remaining between them. Germline CDR1 MNHEY, CDR2 SVGAGI. Here the CDR3 reads CASRPLDSPYNEQFF. CDR3 sequence (DNA): TGTGCCAGCAGACCTCTAGATAGTCCCTACAATGAGCAGTTCTTC.

The genes are TRBV27 and TRBJ2-7; D is unresolved. Per the germline V gene, CDR1 is MNHEY and CDR2 is SMNVEV (reference sequence). CDR3 length: 12 residues. V lost 4 bases, J lost 0 bases, and 4 bases lay in between. The CDR3 loop reads CASSSTSYEQYF. Written as DNA, the CDR3 is TGTGCCAGCAGTTCAACCTCCTACGAGCAGTACTTC.